This is a list of T cell receptor beta chains from one sample in a study of response to subunit inactivated influenza vaccine. A single record per CDR3 protein comes from TCRdb applying MiXCR to the RT-PCR reads. The repertoire consists of a few hundred thousand distinct CDR3 sequences, with approximately 7.3% occurring once and the leading ten covering around 14%. This specimen consisted of PBMCs from blood, obtained around 2 years after vaccination. The receptors originated from a man aged 50 to 75 who received an inactivated influenza vaccine. Both conserved end residues are part of each CDR3. A D gene is named only where the DNA matches it firmly. Clone size appears in some rows only: once, few, many, or a class for an expanded clone.

abundance,v_gene,d_gene,j_gene,CDR3nt,CDR3aa
few,TRBV20-1,NA,TRBJ1-5,TGCAGTGCTAGTGTACTGAGCGGGACGGCAGATCAGCCCCAGCATTTT,CSASVLSGTADQPQHF
NA,TRBV7-2,TRBD1,TRBJ2-7,TGTGCCAGCAGCCCGGACAGGGGGCCTACCTACGAGCAGCACTTC,CASSPDRGPTYEQHF
NA,TRBV5-1,TRBD2,TRBJ2-5,TGCGCCAGCAGCTTGGCCGGACTAGCGGGAGGGTATCAAGAGACCCAGTACTTC,CASSLAGLAGGYQETQYF
many,TRBV12-3/TRBV12-4,NA,TRBJ2-5,TGTGCCAGCAGTTTGGGGCAGGGGAATGGGGAGACCCAGTACTTC,CASSLGQGNGETQYF
NA,TRBV28,NA,TRBJ1-2,TGTGCCAGCAGTTTCACCCAGGGTAGTCGTGGCTACACCTTC,CASSFTQGSRGYTF
few,TRBV27,NA,TRBJ1-1,TGTGCCAGCAGACGGGAACGTATTAACACTGAAGCTTTCTTT,CASRRERINTEAFF
NA,TRBV4-3,NA,TRBJ2-2,TGCGCCAGCAGCCAAGGGCTCCGCGGGTACACCGGGGAGCTGTTTTTT,CASSQGLRGYTGELFF
few,TRBV12-3/TRBV12-4,NA,TRBJ2-1,TGTGCCAGCAGTTTTCGAGGGGCCACCTACAATGAGCAGTTCTTC,CASSFRGATYNEQFF
many,TRBV7-9,NA,TRBJ2-3,TGTGCCAGCAGCTTAGGGGGGGGGCGCACAGATACGCAGTATTTT,CASSLGGGRTDTQYF
many,TRBV20-1,NA,TRBJ2-7,TGCAGTGCTCTCCCCCCGGGTTCCCAGGATTACGAGCAGTACTTC,CSALPPGSQDYEQYF
many,TRBV29-1,NA,TRBJ1-2,TGCAGCGTGCGGTGGGTGAAAGGCTACACCTTC,CSVRWVKGYTF
many,TRBV25-1,NA,TRBJ1-5,TGTGCCAGCAGTGATCTAGGGGATGCTCAGCCCCAGCATTTT,CASSDLGDAQPQHF
many,TRBV3-1,NA,TRBJ1-5,TGTGCCAGCAGCCCGACCGGGGGTGGTCAGCCCCAGCATTTT,CASSPTGGGQPQHF
many,TRBV12-3/TRBV12-4,NA,TRBJ1-5,TGTGCCAGCAGTTTAGCGTGGCAGCATAGCAATCAGCCCCAGCATTTT,CASSLAWQHSNQPQHF
few,TRBV5-6,NA,TRBJ1-4,TGTGCCAGCAGCCAAGGACAGACGGGGCAAAAACTGTTTTTT,CASSQGQTGQKLFF
many,TRBV29-1,TRBD2,TRBJ2-3,TGCAGCGTTCAGCGACTAGCGGGGACAGATACGCAGTATTTT,CSVQRLAGTDTQYF
few,TRBV6-2/TRBV6-3,NA,TRBJ1-2,TGTGCCAGCAGTTACTCGACGGGTGGCTACACCTTC,CASSYSTGGYTF
NA,TRBV5-1,NA,TRBJ2-1,TGCGCCAGCAGCCAGGACCATACCTACAATGAGCAGTTCTTC,CASSQDHTYNEQFF
NA,TRBV3-1,TRBD1,TRBJ2-1,TGTGCCAGCAGCTTGGACAGGGGTCTTTCCTACAATGAGCAGTTCTTC,CASSLDRGLSYNEQFF
NA,TRBV5-1,NA,TRBJ2-7,TGCGCCAGCAGCCCCCCAATAGGGGGGACCGAGCAGTACTTC,CASSPPIGGTEQYF
few,TRBV7-2,NA,TRBJ2-1,TGTGCCAGCACACTAATAGGGACAGAGCAGTTCTTC,CASTLIGTEQFF
few,TRBV28,TRBD2,TRBJ2-7,TGTGCCAGCAGTTCGCCGGGACTAGCGGGACGCGAGCAGTACTTC,CASSSPGLAGREQYF
NA,TRBV6-1,NA,TRBJ1-2,TGTGCCAGCACTCTGAGGGGAGGAAGCACCTATGGCTACACCTTC,CASTLRGGSTYGYTF
few,TRBV10-3,NA,TRBJ2-1,TGTGCCATCAGCTTTGGACGGGGTGGGAATGAGCAGTTCTTC,CAISFGRGGNEQFF
many,TRBV12-3/TRBV12-4,NA,TRBJ2-1,TGTGCCAGCAGTTTACGACTACCCCAGGAGCAGTTCTTC,CASSLRLPQEQFF
few,TRBV4-2,NA,TRBJ2-1,TGTGCCAGCAGCCAAGAGGAGGACGCAAGAGACTACAATGAGCAGTTCTTC,CASSQEEDARDYNEQFF
many,TRBV6-5,TRBD1,TRBJ2-3,TGTGCCAGCAGTTACACCGTAGGGACAGGGGACGAAGATACGCAGTATTTT,CASSYTVGTGDEDTQYF
NA,TRBV6-2/TRBV6-3,TRBD1,TRBJ1-6,TGTGCCAGCAGTTACCGGACAGGGAATAATTCACCCCTCCACTTT,CASSYRTGNNSPLHF
NA,TRBV5-1,NA,TRBJ1-1,TGCGCCAGCAGCTTGGTCTCCCAGGGGAACACTGAACCTTTCTTT,CASSLVSQGNTEPFF
many,TRBV29-1,TRBD2,TRBJ2-5,TGCAGCGGCACGGGGGGTATAGGAGAGACCCAGTACTTC,CSGTGGIGETQYF
NA,TRBV5-6,TRBD2,TRBJ2-7,TGTGCCAGCAGCTTGGAACCAGCGGGGAGACCAGACGAGCAGTACTTC,CASSLEPAGRPDEQYF
many,TRBV27,NA,TRBJ2-5,TGTGCCAGCAGCGCTAGCAGGTCGGAGACCCAGTACTTC,CASSASRSETQYF
many,TRBV3-1,TRBD2,TRBJ2-7,TGTGCCAGCAGCCAAGCTACGGGACTAGCGGGAAACGAGCAGTACTTC,CASSQATGLAGNEQYF
few,TRBV18,TRBD1,TRBJ2-7,TGTGCCAGCTCACCCGACAGGGCGGGCTACGAGCAGTACTTC,CASSPDRAGYEQYF
many,TRBV29-1,TRBD1,TRBJ2-7,TGCAGCGTTGGTTGGACAGGGTACGAGCAGTACTTC,CSVGWTGYEQYF
many,TRBV5-1,NA,TRBJ2-3,TGCGCCAGCAGCCCCTATAGCGGACTTCGCACAGATACGCAGTATTTT,CASSPYSGLRTDTQYF
NA,TRBV20-1,NA,TRBJ2-2,TGCAGTGCTAAGCCCGGGGGCCTCGCCGGGGAGCTGTTTTTT,CSAKPGGLAGELFF
NA,TRBV5-4,NA,TRBJ2-7,TGTGCCAGCAGCTTCCGGGACTCACATGCCTACGAGCAGTACTTC,CASSFRDSHAYEQYF
NA,TRBV19,NA,TRBJ1-1,TGTGCCAGTAGTAAGGTGATTCTGAACACTGAAGCTTTCTTT,CASSKVILNTEAFF
many,TRBV11-2,TRBD1,TRBJ2-1,TGTGCCAGCAGCTTAATGGGACAGGGGTACAATGAGCAGTTCTTC,CASSLMGQGYNEQFF
few,TRBV29-1,TRBD1,TRBJ2-7,TGCAGCGTTGTCCCCCCCGGGACAGGGGGCTACGAGCAGTACTTC,CSVVPPGTGGYEQYF
few,TRBV3-1,NA,TRBJ2-1,TGTGCCAGCAGCGAGCCGGGCGTAGGGGAGTTCTTC,CASSEPGVGEFF
many,TRBV6-1,TRBD1,TRBJ2-7,TGTGCCAGCAAGGACAGGGGGCGCGGCGAGCAGTACTTC,CASKDRGRGEQYF
few,TRBV5-1,TRBD1,TRBJ2-1,TGCGCCAGCTACATCGGGACAGACCCTACCAATGAGCAGTTCTTC,CASYIGTDPTNEQFF
few,TRBV2,NA,TRBJ2-5,TGTGCCAGCAGTGTCTCTCTGCAAGAGACCCAGTACTTC,CASSVSLQETQYF
NA,TRBV2,TRBD2,TRBJ2-3,TGTGCCAGCAGCCCTTGGGCTAGCGGGGCTACAGATACGCAGTATTTT,CASSPWASGATDTQYF
few,TRBV20-1,NA,TRBJ1-5,TGCAGTGCTAGAGTGCGGGGAGTAGTAAATCAGCCCCAGCATTTT,CSARVRGVVNQPQHF
few,TRBV4-3,TRBD2,TRBJ2-3,TGCGCCAGCAGCCATTACCCCCTAGCGGGGGGTACAGATACGCAGTATTTT,CASSHYPLAGGTDTQYF
NA,TRBV11-2,TRBD2,TRBJ2-5,TGTGCCAGCAGCTTAGCGGGACTAGCAACAGGAGAGACCCAGTACTTC,CASSLAGLATGETQYF
many,TRBV15,TRBD1,TRBJ2-1,TGTGCCACCAGCAGGGAACCGGGACAGTACAATGAGCAGTTCTTC,CATSREPGQYNEQFF
many,TRBV29-1,NA,TRBJ2-3,TGCAGCGTTCGGGCAGTATACACAGATACGCAGTATTTT,CSVRAVYTDTQYF
NA,TRBV20-1,TRBD2,TRBJ2-3,TGCAGTGCTCGCCCCGCTGGACTAGCGGGGGGAGCAGATACGCAGTATTTT,CSARPAGLAGGADTQYF